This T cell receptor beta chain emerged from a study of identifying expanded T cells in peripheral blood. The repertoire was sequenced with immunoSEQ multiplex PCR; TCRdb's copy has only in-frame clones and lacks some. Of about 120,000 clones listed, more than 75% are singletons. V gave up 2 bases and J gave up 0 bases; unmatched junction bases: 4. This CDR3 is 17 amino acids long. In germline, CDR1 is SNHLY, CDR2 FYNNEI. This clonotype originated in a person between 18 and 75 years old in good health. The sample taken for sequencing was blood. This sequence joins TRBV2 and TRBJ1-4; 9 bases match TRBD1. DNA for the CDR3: TGTGCCAGCAGTGAACCGACAGGGGGGTCAACTAATGAAAAACTGTTTTTT. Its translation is CASSEPTGGSTNEKLFF.